This is a list of T cell receptor beta chains from one sample in a study of T cell responses to AZD1222 COVID-19 vaccine. TCRdb keeps only in-frame clones here, not all; method: immunoSEQ multiplex PCR. The sample lists about 270,000 clones, around 93% seen once, with 0.5% to 0.65% in the top ten. Sequenced here: peripheral blood, sampled 28 days after the second AZD1222 dose. These receptors came from an adult who received the AZD1222 COVID-19 vaccine. The CDR3 runs from the conserved cysteine through the conserved F or W. The D gene is left open where the match is weak. Some rows have no size entry. The others give once, few or many, or a class for an expanded clone.

clone size	J gene	D gene	V gene	CDR3 DNA	CDR3 protein
-	TRBJ2-1	-	TRBV18	TGTGCCAGCTCACCACCAGGGCTGGTAGAGAATGAGCAGTTCTTC	CASSPPGLVENEQFF
once	TRBJ2-6	-	TRBV19	TGTGCCAGTGGCCCGGGTTGGGGCGCTGGGGCCAACGTCCTGACTTTC	CASGPGWGAGANVLTF
-	TRBJ1-6	-	TRBV5-5	TGTGCCAGCAGCTTGGACGGGTCCGTTAGGAATTCACCCCTCCACTTT	CASSLDGSVRNSPLHF
-	TRBJ1-1	-	TRBV12-3/TRBV12-4	TGTGCCAGCAGCCACAGGGCAACTGAAGCTTTCTTT	CASSHRATEAFF
-	TRBJ2-1	TRBD1	TRBV6-5	TGTGCCAGCCTTGACAGGGAATACAATGAGCAGTTCTTC	CASLDREYNEQFF
-	TRBJ1-6	-	TRBV4-3	TGCGCCAGCAGCCCTGGAGGGTACAATTCACCCCTCCACTTT	CASSPGGYNSPLHF
-	TRBJ2-7	-	TRBV29-1	TGCAGCGTTGAGGGGCAAAGTTCCTACGAGCAGTACTTC	CSVEGQSSYEQYF
-	TRBJ1-5	-	TRBV30	TGTGCCTGGAGTGTCCTCGGGCCTTACAATCAGCCCCAGCATTTT	CAWSVLGPYNQPQHF
once	TRBJ1-6	-	TRBV4-1	TGCGCCAGCAGCCAAGAAGTCCCTAATTCACCCCTCCACTTT	CASSQEVPNSPLHF
-	TRBJ1-2	-	TRBV28	TGTGCCAGCAGTCCGGTTCAGGGCTATGGCTACACCTTC	CASSPVQGYGYTF
-	TRBJ1-1	TRBD1	TRBV7-9	TGTGCCAGCAGCCAGGACAGGGGGAATCGGAACACTGAAGCTTTCTTT	CASSQDRGNRNTEAFF
-	TRBJ1-1	-	TRBV6-5	TGTGCCAGCAGCTCCGGGAAAGCTTTCTTT	CASSSGKAFF
-	TRBJ1-2	TRBD1	TRBV5-5	TGTGCCAGCAGCTCCCTGGGACAGGCGGACGGCTACACCTTC	CASSSLGQADGYTF
-	TRBJ2-7	-	TRBV6-5	TGTGCCAGCAGTTACGGGACATTCTACGAGCAGTACTTC	CASSYGTFYEQYF
-	TRBJ2-2	TRBD1	TRBV6-2/TRBV6-3	TGTGCCAGCAGTCACGACAGGGAAGAGAACACCGGGGAGCTGTTTTTT	CASSHDREENTGELFF
-	TRBJ2-7	-	TRBV7-3	TGTGCCAGCAGCTTAGAAGGGCCGGGACCCTACGAGCAGTACTTC	CASSLEGPGPYEQYF
-	TRBJ2-5	-	TRBV5-1	TGCGCCAGCAGCTTAGGGGGGACCCAGTACTTC	CASSLGGTQYF